A single T cell receptor (beta chain) is shown here with its context. The data originate from a study of blood T cell repertoires in COVID-19. Study at large: T cells, B-cell-depleted T cells, or PBMCs provided the cDNA or gDNA that served as material.

In the authors' methods: Amplification with reference gene primers provided the estimates of nucleated cell counts. Clones were read by immunoSEQ multiplex PCR, and TCRdb kept only the in-frame ones, dropping some. The DNA gave D and trimming, while V, J and clone size come from that table. The sample holds over 200,000 clones, almost 90% seen once. V dropped 2 bases and J dropped 7; count of bases not matched to a gene: 7. This CDR3 comprises 15 residues. CDR1 KGHSH and CDR2 LQKENI come from the germline V gene. Sequenced: peripheral blood. The J gene is TRBJ2-7, the V gene TRBV18, with 11 bases aligning to TRBD2. This receptor was obtained from a woman aged 55 to 70 with acute or convalescent COVID-19. CDR3 sequence: CASSPGLAGGVEQYF. In DNA form, the CDR3 reads TGTGCCAGCTCACCAGGGCTAGCGGGGGGTGTTGAGCAGTACTTC.